This T cell receptor beta chain derives from a study of blood T cell repertoires in COVID-19. The V and J ends lost 4 bases and 8 bases respectively, with 14 bases between them. Germline CDR1 SGHAT, CDR2 FQNNGV. The CDR3 consists of 13 residues. Only in-frame clones appear in the TCRdb table, and some are missing; sequencing was by immunoSEQ multiplex PCR. The sample carries about 120,000 clones, about 87% recorded once. V and J are TRBV11-2 and TRBJ2-5; the D gene is possibly TRBD2 (5 bases). Sequenced: peripheral blood. The receptor's source is a woman in her forties or fifties with acute or convalescent COVID-19. CDR3 in amino acids: CASSWTYPDTQYF. The CDR3 DNA reads as TGTGCCAGCAGCTGGACTTATCCGGACACCCAGTACTTC.